The 18 T cell receptor beta chains presented below share a single source sample, sequenced in a study of tumor-infiltrating lymphocytes in primary liver carcinoma. Unsorted bulk tissue (roughly 17-32 mg) underwent RNA and DNA co-extraction. With 500 ng total RNA as template and a constant-region primer, TCR beta cDNA was made. ARM-PCR, slightly modified, supplied the TCR beta libraries through three nested multiplex PCR rounds. For 10 cycles apiece, the opening two PCR rounds ran with TRBV1-TRBV30 forward primers and a C-beta reverse primer. MiXCR was run by TCRdb on the multiplex PCR reads, yielding one entry per CDR3 protein. Here the sample spans roughly 70,000 distinct CDR3 sequences, 71% being singletons. The specimen was liver tumor tissue from sampling region 4. The subset: tumor region T4, right-lateral pole. These receptors were taken from a man aged 35 to 55 with primary liver carcinoma and hepatitis B virus infection.

Turning to this clonotype: This may be a read error, as it is one base from a much larger clone. The rearrangement joins TRBV28 to TRBJ1-2; possibly TRBD1 for D (5 bases). Germline V lookup: CDR1 MDHEN, CDR2 SYDVKM. CDR3 length: 13 residues. CDR3 sequence reads: CAGRDQGRGGYTF. In DNA form, the CDR3 reads TGTGCCGGCAGGGACCAAGGGCGTGGGGGCTACACCTTC.

On this clonotype: The CDR3 does not close with the conserved phenylalanine or tryptophan, likely indicating a read error. V and J are TRBV11-2 and TRBJ2-7; possible D gene TRBD2, 5 bases. Germline V CDR1 and CDR2: SGHAT, FQNNGV. The CDR3 is 15 residues long. The CDR3 protein is CASSLESGVSGEQYL. The CDR3 DNA sequence: TGTGCCAGTAGCTTAGAGTCCGGGGTCTCCGGCGAGCAGTACTTA.

Regarding this clonotype: This may be a read error: a much more frequent sequence differs by one nucleotide. Here the CDR3 omits its conserved ending phenylalanine or tryptophan, so a read error is the likely source. The chain uses TRBV24-1 and TRBJ2-7; 7 bases fit TRBD1. The CDR3 extends over 15 amino acids. Germline CDR1 KGHDR, CDR2 SFDVKD. J gave up 3 bases and V 6 bases, and 10 bases lay outside the gene matches. The CDR3, as DNA: TGTGCCACCAGTTCCTCTTATGACAGGGACTACGAGCAGTACTTA. It specifies CATSSSYDRDYEQYL.

On this clonotype itself: An end of the junction differs from the germline gene, which may be a read error. V and J are TRBV29-1 and TRBJ2-7, with a tentative D call TRBD2 (5 bases). The CDR3 length is 12 residues. Per germline, CDR1 SQVTM and CDR2 ANQGSEA. CDR3 protein: CGVKAEGIEQYF. The CDR3 nucleotides read TGCGGCGTTAAGGCTGAGGGCATCGAGCAGTACTTC.

Comments on this clonotype: At one boundary the junction diverges from the germline segment, which might be a read error. The chain employs TRBV11-3 and TRBJ2-1; 7 positions match TRBD2. CDR1 and CDR2 (germline): SGHNT, YENEEA. This CDR3 is built from 17 residues. The CDR3 bases are TGCACCAGCAGCTTGGGCCTTACTAGCGCCTCCTACAATGAGCAGTTCTTC. Its protein is CTSSLGLTSASYNEQFF.

The chain combines TRBV11-1 with TRBJ2-2; D gene unclear. In germline, CDR1 is SGHAT, CDR2 FQDESV (reference sequence). The CDR3 is made up of 13 amino acids. V was clipped by 2 bases and J by 9 bases, with 10 bases between them. The CDR3 loop reads CASSLLRFRELFF. In DNA form, the CDR3 reads TGTGCCAGCAGCTTACTACGATTCCGGGAGCTGTTTTTT.

This clonotype was seen a handful of times. The chain employs TRBV12-3 or TRBV12-4 and TRBJ1-2; D gene ambiguous. The V end lost 4 bases, the J end lost 2 bases, and 8 bases lay between the germline ends. The CDR3 is 13 residues long. The CDR3 loop is CASSYTLNYGYTF. Written as DNA, the CDR3 is TGTGCCAGCAGTTATACATTGAACTATGGCTACACCTTC.

On this clonotype itself: The junction and the germline gene differ at one end; a read error may be behind it. The gene calls are TRBV6-1 and TRBJ2-1; D may correspond to TRBD1 or TRBD2 (5 bases each). There are 16 residues in the CDR3. Germline V gives CDR1 MNHNS, CDR2 SASEGT. In DNA form, the CDR3 reads TGTGCTAGCAATGGAAGACCGGGACCTGACTACAATGAGCAGTTCTTC. It specifies CASNGRPGPDYNEQFF.

The chain uses TRBV12-3 or TRBV12-4 and TRBJ2-7; TRBD1 matches 12 bases. The CDR3 contains 14 residues. The junction had 9 bases not matched to a gene; V was cut back by 5 bases and J by 10 bases. CDR3 amino acids: CASSIGTGGPYQYF. CDR3 in DNA: TGTGCCAGCAGTATCGGGACAGGGGGCCCCTACCAGTACTTC.

A remark on this clonotype: The CDR3 carries no conserved terminal phenylalanine or tryptophan, so it likely arises from a read error. The chain recombines TRBV10-3 with TRBJ2-3, with TRBD2 matching over 13 bases. Trimming removed 5 bases from V and 7 bases from J; junction bases left unmatched: 12. This CDR3 comprises 17 residues. Looked up from germline, CDR1 is ENHRY and CDR2 is SYGVKD. CDR3 DNA sequence: TGTGCCATCAGTAGGGGACTAGCGGGAACTCCGACATATACGCAGTATTCT. As protein: CAISRGLAGTPTYTQYS.

About this clonotype: The conserved phenylalanine or tryptophan is not found at the CDR3 terminus, so this likely reflects a read error. The V call is TRBV5-5, the J call TRBJ2-1, with no clear D. Germline V gene lookup returns CDR1 SGHKS and CDR2 YYEKEE (reference sequence). The V and J ends lost 5 bases and 7 bases respectively, with 19 bases between them. This CDR3 is built from 15 residues. DNA of the CDR3: TGTGCCAGCAGTCTTGACTTTCCCCCGTATAATGAGCAGTTCTTA. The encoded protein is CASSLDFPPYNEQFL.

The chain uses TRBV29-1 and TRBJ2-7, with D possibly matching TRBD2 (6 bases). Trimming shortened V by 3 bases and J by 2 bases, and 17 bases separated the two germline ends. The CDR3 spans 15 residues. Germline V gene lookup returns CDR1 SQVTM and CDR2 ANQGSEA. The CDR3 spells CSVEDPGGSPYEQYF. CDR3 sequence (DNA): TGCAGCGTTGAGGATCCAGGAGGGAGCCCCTACGAGCAGTACTTC.

To note about this clonotype: A read error may explain this, as a much larger clone is one base away. V is TRBV7-8 and J is TRBJ1-2; 11 nucleotides line up with TRBD1. Germline values: CDR1 SGHVS, CDR2 FQNEAQ. The CDR3 length is 15 residues. CDR3 DNA sequence: TGTGCCAGCAGCCCAAGGACAGGGGGCGTTTATGACTACACCTTC. It encodes CASSPRTGGVYDYTF. Looking up the rest from reference TRBV7-8 and TRBJ1-2 gives the full variable domain: GAGVSQSPRYKVAKRGQDVALRCDPISGHVSLFWYQQALGQGPEFLTYFQNEAQLDKSGLPSDRFFAERPEGSVSTLKIQRTQQEDSAVYLCASSPRTGGVYDYTFGSGTRLTVV.

This clonotype was seen more than once but under ten times. This sequence joins TRBV12-3 or TRBV12-4 and TRBJ2-7; TRBD1 matches 8 bases. This CDR3 contains 13 residues. With V trimmed by 4 bases and J by 3 bases, 2 bases remained unmatched. The CDR3 sequence is CASSWTGYYEQYF. DNA for the CDR3: TGTGCCAGCAGTTGGACAGGGTACTACGAGCAGTACTTC.

The V gene is TRBV11-2, the J gene TRBJ2-7; D remains unclear. V was cut by 1 base and J by 0 bases, with 4 bases left in between. The CDR3 spans 13 residues. The germline CDR1 and CDR2 sequences are SGHAT and FQNNGV. The CDR3 DNA reads TGTGCCAGCAGCTTAGTGGTCTCCTACGAGCAGTACTTC. Amino acid sequence: CASSLVVSYEQYF.

In the case of this clonotype: This is likely a read error, given that the CDR3 carries no conserved phenylalanine or tryptophan at its end. The chain combines TRBV6-1 with TRBJ2-3; 8 nucleotides line up with TRBD1. Per germline, CDR1 MNHNS and CDR2 SASEGT. This CDR3 spans 15 amino acids. CDR3 DNA: TGTATCAGCAGTGAAGACGACAGGGGATGGGATACGCAGTATTCT. Its protein product is CISSEDDRGWDTQYS.

This rearrangement joins TRBV11-2 to TRBJ2-1; 12 bases line up with TRBD1. Losses at the gene ends were 1 base for V and 10 bases for J; bases not matched to a gene: 5. The CDR3 runs 15 residues. Per germline, CDR1 SGHAT and CDR2 FQNNGV. CDR3 DNA sequence: TGTGCCAGCAGCTTAGTGGGGACAGGGGGCGGCGAGCAGTTCTTC. Translated: CASSLVGTGGGEQFF.

This rearrangement joins TRBV10-3 to TRBJ2-2, with unresolved D. Germline assignment: CDR1 ENHRY and CDR2 SYGVKD. The CDR3 sequence is 15 residues long. The germline V and J ends were trimmed by 0 bases and 6 bases, with 11 bases remaining between them. In DNA form, the CDR3 reads TGTGCCATCAGTGAGTCGGCCGGCGAATCCGGGGAGCTGTTTTTT. Amino acids: CAISESAGESGELFF.